This TCR beta chain is drawn from a study of cytomegalovirus exposure and HLA in healthy donors. The CDR3 extends over 16 amino acids. Clones were sequenced by immunoSEQ multiplex PCR, and TCRdb holds only the in-frame ones, with some missing. The repertoire holds some 140,000 clones, about 86% seen once, with around 2.1% in the top ten. The sample consisted of PBMCs. V usage is TRBV21-1 and J usage is TRBJ1-6. TRBV21-1 is classified as a pseudogene. The clonotype was recovered from a human donor in good health. The chain's CDR3 is CASSKVSGGLNSPLHF. For the CDR3, the DNA is TGTGCCAGCAGCAAAGTTAGTGGGGGGTTAAATTCACCCCTCCACTTT.